Listed below are T cell receptor beta chains from one sample, sequenced in a study of cytomegalovirus exposure and HLA in healthy donors. Method: immunoSEQ multiplex PCR; TCRdb's copy keeps in-frame clones and lacks some. The sample yields about 110,000 clones, 60% to 85% seen once. The sequencing sample was made of PBMCs. These receptors were taken from a man aged 35 to 55 in good health and CMV-seronegative. CDR3s include the opening cysteine and the closing phenylalanine or tryptophan. The D gene is left open where the match is weak. Rows give clone size only sometimes, using once, few, many, or a class for an expanded clone.

>TRBV7-9|TRBJ1-2|.|TRBD1
TGTGCCAGCAGCTTAGGATTAGGGACAGGGGGAACGAACACCTTC
CASSLGLGTGGTNTF
>TRBV9|TRBJ2-5|.|.
TGTGCCAGCAGCGTAGAGAGGGGGTACCAAGAGACCCAGTACTTC
CASSVERGYQETQYF
>TRBV7-3|TRBJ1-2|once|TRBD1
TGTGCCAGCAGCTTAACTCAACAGGGGATAGTGTGGGGCTACACCTTC
CASSLTQQGIVWGYTF
>TRBV11-3|TRBJ2-7|.|TRBD1
TGTGCCAGCAGCTCCCCCGGGACAGGGTACGAGCAGTACTTC
CASSSPGTGYEQYF
>TRBV29-1|TRBJ2-1|.|TRBD1
TGCAGCGTGGGGGCGGACAGGGTTCCCTCCTACAATGAGCAGTTCTTC
CSVGADRVPSYNEQFF
>TRBV9|TRBJ2-7|.|TRBD1
TGTGCCAGCAGCGTCCGGACAGGGGGAGGCATCTACGAGCAGTACTTC
CASSVRTGGGIYEQYF
>TRBV9|TRBJ2-7|.|.
TGTGCCAGCAGCGTAGGCAGCGCCATCCCCTACGAGCAGTACTTC
CASSVGSAIPYEQYF
>TRBV6-1|TRBJ2-5|.|TRBD1
TGTGCCAGCAGACTCACAGGGGTCAGAGAGACCCAGTACTTC
CASRLTGVRETQYF
>TRBV6-4|TRBJ2-4|.|.
TGTGCCAGCAGTGACGCCGTAACAGGCATTCAGTACTTC
CASSDAVTGIQYF
>TRBV11-3|TRBJ1-2|.|.
TGTGCCAGCAGCGCCTCCGGCTATGGCTACACCTTC
CASSASGYGYTF
>TRBV20-1|TRBJ1-2|.|.
TGCAGTGCCGGGGGGGGCTACACCTTC
CSAGGGYTF
>TRBV7-2|TRBJ2-7|.|TRBD2
TGTGCCAGCAGCATCGGACTAGCGGGGGGAGGGTACGAGCAGTACTTC
CASSIGLAGGGYEQYF
>TRBV5-4|TRBJ2-7|.|TRBD1
TGTGCCAGCAGCTTGGGGACAGGAAGTCGGGAGCAGTACTTC
CASSLGTGSREQYF
>TRBV6-5|TRBJ2-7|.|.
TGTGCCAGCAGTTCACTTAGCCCCTACGAGCAGTACTTC
CASSSLSPYEQYF
>TRBV30|TRBJ2-7|.|.
TGTGCCTGGAGTAGTCAGGCCCTCTCCTACGAGCAGTACTTC
CAWSSQALSYEQYF
>TRBV28|TRBJ2-6|.|TRBD1
TGTGCCAGCAGTTTACAGGGGGCGCGGGGTGGGGCCAACGTCCTGACTTTC
CASSLQGARGGANVLTF